Listed below are T cell receptor beta chains from one sample, sequenced in a study of blood T cell repertoires in COVID-19. This table comes from immunoSEQ multiplex PCR, and its TCRdb copy is limited to in-frame clones, with some not included. The sample has some 490,000 clones, approximately 85% seen once. The specimen sequenced was peripheral blood. The receptors come from a human donor in a cohort sampled during active COVID-19. The CDR3 runs from the conserved cysteine through the conserved F or W. A D gene is named only where the DNA matches it firmly. Not every row has a clone size; where given, it reads once, few, many or a size class.

D gene	V gene	J gene	clone size	CDR3 protein	CDR3 DNA
NA	TRBV3-1/TRBV3-2	TRBJ2-7	NA	CASSPRRASYEQYF	TGTGCCAGCAGCCCCCGTCGCGCCTCCTACGAGCAGTACTTC
NA	TRBV7-2	TRBJ2-7	NA	CASSIQGSYEQYF	TGTGCCAGCAGCATACAGGGCTCCTACGAGCAGTACTTC
NA	TRBV30	TRBJ1-5	NA	CAWSFSGDAWQPQHF	TGTGCCTGGTCATTCTCAGGGGACGCTTGGCAGCCCCAGCATTTT
NA	TRBV19	TRBJ2-3	NA	CASSISPGADTQYF	TGTGCCAGTAGTATATCCCCCGGGGCAGATACGCAGTATTTT
NA	TRBV15	TRBJ2-7	NA	CATSRRDGEQYF	TGTGCCACCAGCAGGCGGGACGGCGAGCAGTACTTC
NA	TRBV7-2	TRBJ1-1	NA	CASSLARKGTEAFF	TGTGCCAGCAGCTTAGCCAGGAAGGGGACTGAAGCTTTCTTT
TRBD2	TRBV6-5	TRBJ2-1	NA	CASGPSGRNEQFF	TGTGCCAGTGGACCCAGCGGGAGAAATGAGCAGTTCTTC
NA	TRBV14	TRBJ2-7	NA	CASSTGIPYEQYF	TGTGCCAGCAGCACCGGGATCCCCTACGAGCAGTACTTC
NA	TRBV10-1	TRBJ1-1	NA	CASREDSNTEAFF	TGCGCCAGCAGAGAGGACAGTAACACTGAAGCTTTCTTT
NA	TRBV4-3	TRBJ2-7	NA	CASSHFLGSAASYEQYF	TGCGCCAGCAGCCATTTCTTAGGAAGCGCCGCCTCCTACGAGCAGTACTTC
NA	TRBV7-3	TRBJ1-1	once	CASSLRAMTEAFF	TGTGCCAGCAGCTTAAGGGCAATGACTGAAGCTTTCTTT
NA	TRBV27	TRBJ2-1	NA	CASSFWGFMRDDNEQFF	TGTGCCAGCAGTTTTTGGGGGTTTATGCGGGACGACAATGAGCAGTTCTTC
TRBD2	TRBV4-2	TRBJ2-3	NA	CASSQVAGGPTDTQYF	TGTGCCAGCAGCCAAGTAGCGGGAGGGCCCACAGATACGCAGTATTTT
NA	TRBV4-3	TRBJ2-1	once	CASSQVTGLAVPPSENEQFF	TGCGCCAGCAGCCAAGTAACAGGGCTAGCGGTACCTCCCTCGGAGAATGAGCAGTTCTTC
NA	TRBV28	TRBJ1-3	NA	CASRRRDSPGNTIYF	TGTGCCAGCAGGCGCCGGGACTCTCCTGGAAACACCATATATTTT
NA	TRBV5-8	TRBJ1-4	NA	CASSPRTDPNEKLFF	TGTGCCAGCAGCCCCCGGACAGATCCTAATGAAAAACTGTTTTTT
TRBD2	TRBV4-3	TRBJ2-3	NA	CASSQDLLAGGIDTQYF	TGCGCCAGCAGCCAAGATCTATTAGCGGGAGGGATAGATACGCAGTATTTT